This T cell receptor (beta chain) was found in a study of HIV-infected children after antiretroviral therapy interruption (dated by TCRdb to about 2019). Study-wide context: Eight children, all with CD4+ count above 500 and viral load below 50 copies/ml, were included, of whom four were on planned treatment interruption and four were on continuous treatment. Recorded exposure to EBV and CMV was present in most of the participating children. TCR repertoires were compared between children on planned treatment interruption and children on continuous antiretroviral treatment, alongside thymic output measurements. In the interruption arm, samples were obtained at week 0, week 12, end of interruption (week 24 or 48), and about 3 years after study end. In the continuous-treatment arm, samples from corresponding weeks 0, 48 and 150 were analyzed. The interruption group had a median age of about 9.9 years, compared with approximately 8 years in the continuous treatment group. Paper-wide results and their limitations: Sorted CD45RA+ naive cells might include minor non-naive CD45RA+ populations such as EMRA or stem memory cells. For naive CD4+ repertoires of PTI patients, CDR3 sharing between time points dropped once interruption began, while many sequences were shared between the end of interruption and 3 years later. The naive CD4+ Gini coefficient rose by the end of treatment interruption, suggesting clonal expansion, and returned to baseline by 3 years. The low number of patients is regarded as a limitation, and the data should be interpreted with caution.

V drops 8 bases and J drops 10 bases, leaving 24 bases in between. Inclusive of the bounding cysteine and phenylalanine, the CDR3 is 14 residues long. Only the CDR3 DNA is retained, 42 bases long and in frame from the first base. CDR1 and CDR2, per the germline V gene (reference sequence), are PRHDT and FYEKMQ. This clonotype was observed at least ten times. Which antigen it targets is not known. Base qualities are not recorded, but no much larger clone differs from it by a single base. The protocol used for the library was 3' RACE. TCR libraries were constructed from RNA with a 3' RACE protocol that used unique molecular identifiers to correct for PCR amplification bias. Amplicon libraries were pooled in groups of up to 12 and sequenced on an Illumina MiSeq using v2 2x250 paired-end chemistry. Concerning the study's data processing: Reads were processed with Decombinator to assign V and J genes and CDR3, with barcode-based error and PCR bias correction. Before Gini coefficients were calculated with the R ineq package, the repertoires were subsampled to the same depth. GLIPH, Hamming distance and a shared triplet metric were used to assess CDR3 similarity. TCRdb applied fastp at Q25 and MiXCR to the public reads, then kept only in-frame beta chains. Merged by CDR3 protein, the rows form single entries marked with the most common genes and DNA. The V and J calls, along with clone size, are taken from TCRdb and not from the paper's own processing. The sample yields some 40,000 distinct CDR3 sequences; 6.5% were counted once. The biggest ten clones account for more than 0.75% of the sample.

Explained via the paper, the treatment or condition label denotes: PENTA 11 planned treatment interruption arm or continuous ART arm. Children from the United Kingdom aged 2 to 15 years who had been given at least three-drug ART for at least 24 weeks were enrolled as participants. Cryopreserved PBMCs containing at least 5 million viable cells were needed, and a few candidate patients were excluded because their viable PBMC yield was low. Using a FACSAria III cell sorter, naive CD4+ CD45RA+ CD45RO- T cells were FACS-sorted out of thawed PBMCs. After sorting, cells were fixed, and RNA was extracted with the RNeasy FFPE kit and then with the RNeasy Micro kit.

This clonotype was sampled from a pool of human donors with HIV. This chain joins TRBV13 to TRBJ2-7; possibly the D gene is TRBD2, per 6 matching bases. Sequencing used CD45RA+ CD4+ T cells from PBMCs, pooled from several time points, obtained from a donor given antiretroviral therapy, either interrupted or continuous. The sample's cell subset or site label is to be understood as: naive CD4+ CD45RA+ CD45RO- T cells. The bases read TGTGCCAGCTCTCTCCGGGACTGGGCATATGAACAGTACTTC. This is translated as CASSLRDWAYEQYF.